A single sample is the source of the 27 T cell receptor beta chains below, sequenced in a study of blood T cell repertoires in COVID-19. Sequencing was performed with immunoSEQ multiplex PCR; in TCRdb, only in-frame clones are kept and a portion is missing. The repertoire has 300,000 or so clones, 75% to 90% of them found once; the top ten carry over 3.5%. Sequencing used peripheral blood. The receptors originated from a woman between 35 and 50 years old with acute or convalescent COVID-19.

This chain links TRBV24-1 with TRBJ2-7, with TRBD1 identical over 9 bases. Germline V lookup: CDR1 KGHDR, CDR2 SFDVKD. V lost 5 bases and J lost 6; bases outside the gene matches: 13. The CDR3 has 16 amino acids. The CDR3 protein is CATSVPRDRDSGEQYV. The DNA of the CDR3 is TGTGCCACCAGTGTACCCCGGGACAGGGACTCGGGCGAGCAGTACGTC.

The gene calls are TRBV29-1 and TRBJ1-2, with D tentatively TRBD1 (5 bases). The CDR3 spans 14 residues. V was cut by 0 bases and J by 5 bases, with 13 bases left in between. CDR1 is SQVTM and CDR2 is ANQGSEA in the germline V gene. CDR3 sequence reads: CSVEDRAGWYGYTF. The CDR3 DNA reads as TGCAGCGTTGAAGATCGGGCAGGGTGGTATGGCTACACCTTC.

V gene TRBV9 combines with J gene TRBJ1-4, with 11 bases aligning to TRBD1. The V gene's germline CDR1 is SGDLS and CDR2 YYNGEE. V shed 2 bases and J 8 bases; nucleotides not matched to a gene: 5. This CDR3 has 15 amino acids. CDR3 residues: CASSVSGTGGEKLFF. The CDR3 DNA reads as TGTGCCAGCAGCGTTTCCGGGACAGGGGGGGAAAAACTGTTTTTT.

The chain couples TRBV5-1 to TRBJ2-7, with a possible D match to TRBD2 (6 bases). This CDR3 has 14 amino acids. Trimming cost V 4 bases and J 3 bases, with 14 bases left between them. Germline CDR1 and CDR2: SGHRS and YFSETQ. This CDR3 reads CASSPGRSYYEQYV. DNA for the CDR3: TGCGCCAGCAGCCCCGGGAGATCCTACTACGAGCAGTACGTC.

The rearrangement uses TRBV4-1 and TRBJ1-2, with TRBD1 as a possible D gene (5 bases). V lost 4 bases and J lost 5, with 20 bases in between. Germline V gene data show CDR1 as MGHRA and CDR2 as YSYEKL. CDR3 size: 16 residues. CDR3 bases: TGCGCCAGCAGCCCCCCCAGGGAATTGGAGAGATATGGCTACACCTTC. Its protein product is CASSPPRELERYGYTF.

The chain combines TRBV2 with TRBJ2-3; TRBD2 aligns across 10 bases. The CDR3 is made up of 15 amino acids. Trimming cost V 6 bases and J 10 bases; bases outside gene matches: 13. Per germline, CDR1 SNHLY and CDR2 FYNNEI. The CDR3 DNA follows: TGTGCCAGCAGGTCCGGGACTAGCGCCGGTGGGGCGCAGTATTTT. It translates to CASRSGTSAGGAQYF. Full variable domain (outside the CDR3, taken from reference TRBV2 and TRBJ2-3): EPEVTQTPSHQVTQMGQEVILRCVPISNHLYFYWYRQILGQKVEFLVSFYNNEISEKSEIFDDQFSVERPDGSNFTLKIRSTKLEDSAMYFCASRSGTSAGGAQYFGPGTRLTVL.

The CDR3 nucleotides read TGCGCCAGCAGCCAAGGTTGGGGGGGGCTGGGGAATGAGCAGTTCTTC. Amino acid sequence: CASSQGWGGLGNEQFF. V gene TRBV4-1 combines with J gene TRBJ2-1; possible D gene TRBD2, 7 bases. The germline V gene encodes CDR1 MGHRA and CDR2 YSYEKL. Between the trimmed V and J ends, which lost 1 base and 7 bases, there was a span of 17 bases. This CDR3 region has 16 residues.

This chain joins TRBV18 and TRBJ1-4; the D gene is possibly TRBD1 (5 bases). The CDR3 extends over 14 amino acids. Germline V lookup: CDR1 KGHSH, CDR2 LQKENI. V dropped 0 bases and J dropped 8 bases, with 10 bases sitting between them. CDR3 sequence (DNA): TGTGCCAGCTCACCACCGGGGGGAGCAGAAAAACTGTTTTTT. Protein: CASSPPGGAEKLFF. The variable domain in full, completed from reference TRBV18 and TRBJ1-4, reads NAGVMQNPRHLVRRRGQEARLRCSPMKGHSHVYWYRQLPEEGLKFMVYLQKENIIDESGMPKERFSAEFPKEGPSILRIQQVVRGDSAAYFCASSPPGGAEKLFFGSGTQLSVL.

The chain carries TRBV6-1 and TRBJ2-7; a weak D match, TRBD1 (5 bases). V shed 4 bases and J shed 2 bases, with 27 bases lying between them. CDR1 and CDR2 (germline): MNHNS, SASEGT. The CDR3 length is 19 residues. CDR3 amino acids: CASSADSRLLGSVTYEQYV. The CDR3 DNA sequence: TGTGCCAGCAGTGCCGACAGTCGACTCCTTGGCTCGGTAACCTACGAGCAGTACGTC.

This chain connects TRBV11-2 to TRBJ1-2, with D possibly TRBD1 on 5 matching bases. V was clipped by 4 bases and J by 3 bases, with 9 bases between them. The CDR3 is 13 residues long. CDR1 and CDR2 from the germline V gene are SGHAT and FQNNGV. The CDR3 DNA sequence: TGTGCCAGCAGCTCGGGACTGCACTATGGCTACACCTTC. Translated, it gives CASSSGLHYGYTF. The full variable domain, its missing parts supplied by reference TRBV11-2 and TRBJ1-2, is EAGVAQSPRYKIIEKRQSVAFWCNPISGHATLYWYQQILGQGPKLLIQFQNNGVVDDSQLPKDRFSAERLKGVDSTLKIQPAKLEDSAVYLCASSSGLHYGYTFGSGTRLTVV.

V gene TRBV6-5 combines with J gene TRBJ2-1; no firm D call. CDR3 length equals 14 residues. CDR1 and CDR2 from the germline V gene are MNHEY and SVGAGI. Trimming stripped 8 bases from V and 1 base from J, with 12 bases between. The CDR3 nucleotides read TGTGCCAGCGTTACAGACGGATCCTACAATGAGCAGTTCTTC. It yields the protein CASVTDGSYNEQFF.

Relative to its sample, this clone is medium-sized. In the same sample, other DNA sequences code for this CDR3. The DNA for the CDR3 is TGCGCCAGCAGCGCAGGGGCGGACACTGAAGCTTTCTTT. Its translation: CASSAGADTEAFF. The chain couples TRBV10-1 to TRBJ1-1; possible D gene TRBD1, 6 bases. The CDR3 runs 13 residues. V shed 6 bases and J shed 3 bases, with 11 bases lying between them. From germline, CDR1 is WNHNN and CDR2 SYGVQD (reference sequence).

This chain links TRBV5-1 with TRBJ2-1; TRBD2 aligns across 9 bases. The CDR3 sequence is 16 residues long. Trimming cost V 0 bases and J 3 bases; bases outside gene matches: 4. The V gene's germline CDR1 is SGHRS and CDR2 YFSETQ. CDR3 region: CASSLVGTSSYNEQFF. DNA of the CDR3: TGCGCCAGCAGCTTGGTTGGGACTAGCAGCTACAATGAGCAGTTCTTC.

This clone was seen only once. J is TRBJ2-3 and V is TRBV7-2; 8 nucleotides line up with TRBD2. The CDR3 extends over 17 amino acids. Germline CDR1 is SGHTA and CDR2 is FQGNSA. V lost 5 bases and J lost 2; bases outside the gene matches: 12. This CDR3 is CASSLWAGGQTTDTQYF. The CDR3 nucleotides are TGTGCCAGCAGCCTGTGGGCGGGGGGCCAGACCACAGATACGCAGTATTTT. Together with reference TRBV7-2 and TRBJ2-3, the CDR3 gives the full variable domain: GAGVSQSPSNKVTEKGKDVELRCDPISGHTALYWYRQSLGQGLEFLIYFQGNSAPDKSGLPSDRFSAERTGGSVSTLTIQRTQQEDSAVYLCASSLWAGGQTTDTQYFGPGTRLTVL.

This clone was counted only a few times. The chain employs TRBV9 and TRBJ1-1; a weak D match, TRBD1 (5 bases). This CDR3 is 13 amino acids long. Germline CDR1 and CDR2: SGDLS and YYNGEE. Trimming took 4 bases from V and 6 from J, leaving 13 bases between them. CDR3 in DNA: TGTGCCAGCAGCCCACCCAGGGTCGCTGAAGCTTTCTTT. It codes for CASSPPRVAEAFF.

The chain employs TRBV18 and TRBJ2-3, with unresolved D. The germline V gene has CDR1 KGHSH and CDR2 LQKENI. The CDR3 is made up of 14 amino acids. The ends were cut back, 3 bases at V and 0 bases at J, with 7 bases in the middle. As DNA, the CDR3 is TGTGCCAGCTCACCGTCCAGGAGCACAGATACGCAGTATTTT. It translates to CASSPSRSTDTQYF.

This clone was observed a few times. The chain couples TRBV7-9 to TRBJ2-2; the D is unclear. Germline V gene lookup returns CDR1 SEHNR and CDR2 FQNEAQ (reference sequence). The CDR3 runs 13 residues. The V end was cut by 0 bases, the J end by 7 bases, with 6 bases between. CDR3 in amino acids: CASSLAGGGELFF. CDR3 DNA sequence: TGTGCCAGCAGCTTAGCTGGCGGCGGGGAGCTGTTTTTT.

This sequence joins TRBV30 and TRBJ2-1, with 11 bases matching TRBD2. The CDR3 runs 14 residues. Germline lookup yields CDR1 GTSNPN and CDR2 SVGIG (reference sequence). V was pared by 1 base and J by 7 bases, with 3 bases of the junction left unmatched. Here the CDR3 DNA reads TGTGCCTGGAGTGACTCTAGCGGGGGGAATGAGCAGTTCTTC. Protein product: CAWSDSSGGNEQFF.

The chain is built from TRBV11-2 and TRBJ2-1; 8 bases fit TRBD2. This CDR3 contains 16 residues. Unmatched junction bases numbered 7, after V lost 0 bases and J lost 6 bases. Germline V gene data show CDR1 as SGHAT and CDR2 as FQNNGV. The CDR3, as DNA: TGTGCCAGCAGCTTAGAGTACGTCGGGGGGGCCAATGAGCAGTTCTTC. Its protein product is CASSLEYVGGANEQFF.

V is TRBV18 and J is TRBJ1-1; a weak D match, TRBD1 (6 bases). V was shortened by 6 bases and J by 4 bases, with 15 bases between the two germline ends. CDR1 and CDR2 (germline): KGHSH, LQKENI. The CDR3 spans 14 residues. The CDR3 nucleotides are TGTGCCAGCTCGCCGCAGGGGTTGGGCACTGAAGCTTTCTTT. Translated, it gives CASSPQGLGTEAFF.

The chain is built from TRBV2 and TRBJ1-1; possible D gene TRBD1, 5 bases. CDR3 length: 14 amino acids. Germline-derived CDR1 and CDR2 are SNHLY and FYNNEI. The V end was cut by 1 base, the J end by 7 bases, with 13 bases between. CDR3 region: CASSEGGARGEAFF. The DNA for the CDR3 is TGTGCCAGCAGTGAAGGTGGGGCGCGAGGTGAAGCTTTCTTT.

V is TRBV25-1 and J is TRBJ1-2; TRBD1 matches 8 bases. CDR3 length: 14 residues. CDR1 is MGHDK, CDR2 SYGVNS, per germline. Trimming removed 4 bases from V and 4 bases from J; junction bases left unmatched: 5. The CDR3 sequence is CASSAPGGSYGYTF. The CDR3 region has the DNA TGTGCCAGCAGTGCCCCAGGGGGCTCCTATGGCTACACCTTC.

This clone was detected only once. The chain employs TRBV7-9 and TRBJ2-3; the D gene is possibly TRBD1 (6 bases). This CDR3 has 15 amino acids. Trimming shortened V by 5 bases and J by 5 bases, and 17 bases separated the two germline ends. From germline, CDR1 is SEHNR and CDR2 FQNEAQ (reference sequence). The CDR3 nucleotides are TGTGCCAGCAGCCTCCCGCCAAACAGGGTAGATACGCAGTATTTT. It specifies CASSLPPNRVDTQYF.

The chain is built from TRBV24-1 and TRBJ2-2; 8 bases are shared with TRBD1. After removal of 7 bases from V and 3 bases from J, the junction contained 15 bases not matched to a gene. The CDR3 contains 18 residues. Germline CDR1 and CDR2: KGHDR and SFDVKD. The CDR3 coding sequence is TGTGCCACCAGCCCCGGGACAGGTCGTGGGGCATACACCGGGGAGCTGTTTTTT. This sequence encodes CATSPGTGRGAYTGELFF.

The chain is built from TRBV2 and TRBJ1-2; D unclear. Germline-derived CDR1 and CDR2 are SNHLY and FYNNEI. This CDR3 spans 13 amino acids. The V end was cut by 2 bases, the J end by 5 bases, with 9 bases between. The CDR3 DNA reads TGTGCCAGCAGTGAATTGCAGAGGTATGGCTACACCTTC. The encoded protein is CASSELQRYGYTF.

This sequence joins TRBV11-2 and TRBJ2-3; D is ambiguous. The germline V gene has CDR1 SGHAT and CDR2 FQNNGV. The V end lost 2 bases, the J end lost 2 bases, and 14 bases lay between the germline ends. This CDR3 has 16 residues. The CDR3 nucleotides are TGTGCCAGCAGCTTAAAATCGGGTGGTTACACAGATACGCAGTATTTT. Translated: CASSLKSGGYTDTQYF.

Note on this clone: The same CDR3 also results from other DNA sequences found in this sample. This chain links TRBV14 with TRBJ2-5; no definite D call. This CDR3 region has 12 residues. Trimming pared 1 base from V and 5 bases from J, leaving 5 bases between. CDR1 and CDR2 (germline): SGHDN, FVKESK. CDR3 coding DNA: TGTGCCAGCAGCCAAGTGGGCGAGACCCAGTACTTC. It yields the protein CASSQVGETQYF.